The present TCR beta chain was sequenced within a study of CD8 T cells in Susac syndrome (dated by TCRdb to about 2019). About the full investigation: Among the sequenced Susac syndrome patients, about 6 had clinically active disease and roughly eight were in clinical remission. Susac syndrome patients were therapy-naive, on corticosteroids (some also receiving IVIg), or on IVIg alone at blood withdrawal. Repertoire sequencing was used to test whether CD8+ T cell activation and differentiation in Susac syndrome was antigen driven.

RNA was extracted using the RNeasy kit, and about 0.45 to 1 ug of the RNA was reverse transcribed with random hexamers. The immunoSEQ multiplex PCR assay, covering 54 Vbeta and 13 Jbeta segments, was used to amplify TCR beta CDR3 regions. Bias from PCR amplification was corrected by using a synthetic template baseline for primer optimization and for computational correction. On the authors' methods: Reads were annotated to V, D and J genes per IMGT and analyzed with immunoSEQ Analyzer, keeping only productive sequences. To calculate clonality, Shannon entropy was normalized by log2 of the number of productive unique sequences and then subtracted from one. For each patient and control, public and private clones were evaluated among the 100 most prevalent clones. Clones were defined as Susac-specific if absent from the healthy and MS cohorts, from approximately 1,100 published viral clones and from other ImmuneACCESS disease sequences. TCRdb redid the processing of the public reads, applying fastp at Q25 and MiXCR, and retained in-frame beta chains. Rows with a matching CDR3 protein are joined into one entry that keeps the most common DNA and genes. For this entry, the V and J calls and clone size follow TCRdb and not the study's own pipeline. This sample gives some 110,000 distinct CDR3 sequences in total; just over 95% of them show up just once. The top ten clonotypes cover roughly 0.14% of the sample.

Note on this clonotype: Its antigen is unknown. Within one base of it there is no much larger clone, and no base qualities were kept.

Overall results and qualifications from the work: The study acknowledged that relatively few individuals were included in the TCR sequencing and HLA analysis. In patients with Susac syndrome, the CD4+ T cell repertoire showed no detectable clonal expansion.

Peripheral blood CD8+ and CD4+ T cells from healthy donors, Susac syndrome patients and multiple sclerosis patients were profiled by high-throughput TCR beta sequencing. Susac syndrome patients met recently defined diagnostic criteria for definite or probable disease. Bulk CD8+ and CD4+ T cells were purified by magnetic negative isolation, while CD8+ TEMRA cells were enriched using FACS. Blood was collected in EDTA tubes and processed within 24 hours, with PBMCs isolated through density gradient centrifugation. PBMCs intended for TCR sequencing were frozen in liquid nitrogen and were later thawed in a 37 degrees C water bath. The sorted or isolated CD4+, CD8+ and CD8+ TEMRA cells reached a purity of at least 90%. The CDR3 has 13 amino acids, counting the end cysteine and phenylalanine. The CDR3 DNA has 39 bases and is translated from base 1. V is reduced by 3 bases and J by 7 bases, leaving a spacing of 12 bases between them. CDR1 and CDR2 (LGHDT, YNNKEL) derive from the germline V gene (reference sequence).

The origin of this receptor is a human donor with Susac syndrome. Sequenced sample: CD4+ T cells from PBMCs. The rearrangement combines TRBV3-1 with TRBJ2-5; the D gene is perhaps TRBD2, on 5 matching bases. The sequence in DNA is TGTGCCAGCAGCCAGGACCCTCGGGGGACCCAGTACTTC. It translates as CASSQDPRGTQYF.